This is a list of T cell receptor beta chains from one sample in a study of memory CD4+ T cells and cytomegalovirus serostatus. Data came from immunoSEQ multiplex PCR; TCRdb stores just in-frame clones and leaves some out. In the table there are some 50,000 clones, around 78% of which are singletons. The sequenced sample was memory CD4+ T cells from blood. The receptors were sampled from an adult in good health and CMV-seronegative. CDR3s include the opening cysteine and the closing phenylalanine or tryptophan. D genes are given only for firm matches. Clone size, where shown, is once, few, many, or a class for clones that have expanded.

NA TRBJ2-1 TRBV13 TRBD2 CASSPGLAGDKSYNEQFF TGTGCCAGCAGCCCCGGACTAGCGGGAGACAAGTCCTACAATGAGCAGTTCTTC
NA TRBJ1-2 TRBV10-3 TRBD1 CAISVSTGGAGGYTF TGTGCCATCAGTGTTTCAACAGGGGGCGCAGGTGGCTACACCTTC
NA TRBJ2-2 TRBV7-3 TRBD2 CASSFAGTSGGANTGELFF TGTGCCAGCAGTTTCGCCGGGACTAGCGGGGGGGCGAACACCGGGGAGCTGTTTTTT
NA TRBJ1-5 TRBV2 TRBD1 CASTGQGTQPQHF TGTGCCAGCACGGGACAGGGAACTCAGCCCCAGCATTTT
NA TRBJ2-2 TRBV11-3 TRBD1 CASSRGQGEWTGELFF TGTGCCAGCAGCAGAGGACAGGGAGAATGGACCGGGGAGCTGTTTTTT
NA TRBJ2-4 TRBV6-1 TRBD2 CASSEVGGGNTKNIQYF TGTGCCAGCAGTGAAGTTGGCGGGGGGAACACGAAAAACATTCAGTACTTC
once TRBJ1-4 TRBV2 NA CASSEAEALSEKLFF TGTGCCAGCAGTGAAGCCGAGGCTTTGAGTGAAAAACTGTTTTTT
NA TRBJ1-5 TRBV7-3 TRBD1 CASSPGQGYQPQHF TGTGCCAGCAGCCCAGGACAGGGTTATCAGCCCCAGCATTTT
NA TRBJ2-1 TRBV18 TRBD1 CASSRTGGINEQFF TGTGCCAGCTCACGGACAGGGGGCATCAATGAGCAGTTCTTC
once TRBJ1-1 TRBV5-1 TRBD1 CASSPDRAEAFF TGCGCCAGCAGCCCGGACAGGGCTGAAGCTTTCTTT
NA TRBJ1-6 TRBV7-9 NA CASSQDGGAGSPLHF TGTGCCAGCAGTCAAGACGGGGGCGCAGGGTCACCCCTCCACTTT
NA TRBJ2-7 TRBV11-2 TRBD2 CASKGGWLEGGPEQYF TGTGCCAGCAAGGGAGGTTGGCTCGAGGGAGGGCCCGAGCAGTACTTC
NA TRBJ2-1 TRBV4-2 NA CASSPSGPRDEQFF TGTGCCAGCAGCCCCTCTGGGCCGAGGGATGAGCAGTTCTTC
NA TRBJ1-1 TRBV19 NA CASSIDPGPKNTEAFF TGTGCCAGTAGTATAGATCCCGGGCCCAAGAACACTGAAGCTTTCTTT
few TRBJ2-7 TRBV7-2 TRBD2 CASSQAGGGYEQYF TGTGCCAGCAGCCAAGCTGGGGGAGGGTACGAGCAGTACTTC
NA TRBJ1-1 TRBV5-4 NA CASSPDSYNTEAFF TGTGCCAGCAGCCCGGACAGTTACAACACTGAAGCTTTCTTT
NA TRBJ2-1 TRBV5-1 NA CASSGGGGSYNEQFF TGCGCCAGCAGCGGCGGTGGGGGCTCCTACAATGAGCAGTTCTTC
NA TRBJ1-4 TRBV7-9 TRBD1 CASSLTGGDEKLFF TGTGCCAGCAGCTTGACAGGGGGCGACGAAAAACTGTTTTTT
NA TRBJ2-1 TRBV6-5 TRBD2 CASMGGAGGTEQFF TGTGCCAGCATGGGAGGAGCGGGAGGCACTGAGCAGTTCTTC
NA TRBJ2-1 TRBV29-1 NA CSVETSRQYEQFF TGCAGCGTTGAGACATCCAGGCAGTATGAGCAGTTCTTC
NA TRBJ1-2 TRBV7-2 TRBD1 CASSSSQGARSGYTF TGTGCCAGCAGCTCCTCACAGGGGGCGCGTTCGGGCTACACCTTC
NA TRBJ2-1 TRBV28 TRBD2 CASSFVHSTSGGLGEQFF TGTGCCAGCAGTTTCGTCCATTCGACTAGCGGGGGGCTCGGTGAGCAGTTCTTC
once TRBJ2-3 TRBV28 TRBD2 CASSFPGLAGADTQYF TGTGCCAGCAGTTTCCCGGGACTAGCGGGAGCAGATACGCAGTATTTT
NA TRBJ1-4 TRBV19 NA CASRFTGNNEKLFF TGTGCCAGTAGATTCACAGGGAATAATGAAAAACTGTTTTTT
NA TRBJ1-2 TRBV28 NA CASIDNVGSTYGYTF TGTGCCAGCATCGACAACGTAGGGTCAACCTATGGCTACACCTTC
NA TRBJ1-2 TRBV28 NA CASSLSSGPGGYTF TGTGCCAGCAGTTTATCGAGCGGCCCGGGAGGCTACACCTTC
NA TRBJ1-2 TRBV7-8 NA CASSSKGYGEYGYTF TGTGCCAGCAGCTCAAAAGGTTATGGGGAATATGGCTACACCTTC
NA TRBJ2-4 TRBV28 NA CASSWWLTQGNIQYF TGTGCCAGCAGTTGGTGGTTAACTCAAGGAAACATTCAGTACTTC
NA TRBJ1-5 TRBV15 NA CATRTGTYPDQPQHF TGTGCCACCAGAACCGGGACATACCCTGATCAGCCCCAGCATTTT
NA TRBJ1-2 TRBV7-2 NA CASSSQAGANYGYTF TGTGCCAGCAGTTCCCAGGCAGGAGCTAACTATGGCTACACCTTC
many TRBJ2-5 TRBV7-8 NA CASARGRLQETQYF TGTGCCAGCGCGAGGGGTCGACTCCAAGAGACCCAGTACTTC
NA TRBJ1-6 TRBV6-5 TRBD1 CASRDRGSGNSPLHF TGTGCCAGCAGAGACAGGGGCTCCGGTAATTCACCCCTCCACTTT
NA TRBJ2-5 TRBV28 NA CASSGTWETQYF TGTGCCAGCAGTGGGACCTGGGAGACCCAGTACTTC
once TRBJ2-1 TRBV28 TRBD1 CASSPPQGDPYNEQFF TGTGCCAGCAGCCCCCCACAGGGGGACCCTTACAATGAGCAGTTCTTC
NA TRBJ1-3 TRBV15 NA CATSRDRAASGNTIYF TGTGCCACCAGCAGAGATCGAGCAGCTAGTGGAAACACCATATATTTT
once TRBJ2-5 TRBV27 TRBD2 CASSRGGRMETQYF TGTGCCAGCAGTCGTGGCGGGAGGATGGAGACCCAGTACTTC
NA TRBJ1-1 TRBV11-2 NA CASSLDRGGRTEAFF TGTGCCAGCAGCTTAGATCGAGGGGGTAGAACTGAAGCTTTCTTT
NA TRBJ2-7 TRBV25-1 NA CASSEGRTGASF TGTGCCAGCAGTGAGGGAAGAACAGGCGCGTCTTTC
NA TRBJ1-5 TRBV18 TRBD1 CASSSTGARQPQHF TGTGCCAGCTCATCGACAGGGGCTCGGCAGCCCCAGCATTTT
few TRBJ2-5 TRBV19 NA CASSVPGWETQYF TGTGCCAGTAGCGTTCCAGGGTGGGAGACCCAGTACTTC
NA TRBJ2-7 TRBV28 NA CASSGAEDRAYEQYF TGTGCCAGCAGTGGTGCCGAAGATCGAGCCTACGAGCAGTACTTC
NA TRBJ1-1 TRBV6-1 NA CASMGFRGNTEAFF TGTGCCAGCATGGGGTTTCGGGGAAACACTGAAGCTTTCTTT
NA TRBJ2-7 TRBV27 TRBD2 CASNLAGGSKVREQYF TGTGCCAGCAACCTAGCGGGAGGGAGTAAAGTCCGCGAGCAGTACTTC
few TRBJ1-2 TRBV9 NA CASSVSGYSAGYTF TGTGCCAGCAGCGTATCCGGTTATTCAGCTGGCTACACCTTC
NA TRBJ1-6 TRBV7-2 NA CASSLTSYNSPLHF TGTGCCAGCAGCTTAACCTCCTATAATTCACCCCTCCACTTT
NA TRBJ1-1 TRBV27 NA CASSFAAAGGMDTEAFF TGTGCCAGCAGTTTCGCCGCCGCCGGGGGGATGGACACTGAAGCTTTCTTT
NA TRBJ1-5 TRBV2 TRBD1 CASRGTGQSGQHF TGTGCCAGCAGAGGGACAGGGCAATCAGGCCAGCATTTT
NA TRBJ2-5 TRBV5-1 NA CASSRESGQETQYF TGCGCCAGCAGCCGGGAGTCAGGGCAGGAGACCCAGTACTTC
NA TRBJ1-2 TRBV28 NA CASSFGGSLNYGYTF TGTGCCAGCAGTTTCGGCGGTTCTCTTAACTATGGCTACACCTTC
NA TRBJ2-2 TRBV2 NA CASSEASTRVTGELFF TGTGCCAGCAGTGAAGCGAGTACCAGGGTCACCGGGGAGCTGTTTTTT
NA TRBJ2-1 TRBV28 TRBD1 CASSPGQTGWNEQFF TGTGCCAGCAGTCCGGGTCAGACAGGGTGGAATGAGCAGTTCTTC
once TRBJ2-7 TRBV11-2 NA CASSSWGAYEQYF TGTGCCAGCAGCTCTTGGGGGGCCTACGAGCAGTACTTC
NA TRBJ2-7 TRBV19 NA CASSRSFTYEQYF TGTGCCAGTAGTCGATCCTTCACCTACGAGCAGTACTTC
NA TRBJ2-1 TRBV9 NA CASSDGPYNEQFF TGTGCCAGCAGCGATGGACCCTACAATGAGCAGTTCTTC
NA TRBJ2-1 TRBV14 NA CASSFQMGMEQFF TGTGCCAGCAGCTTCCAGATGGGAATGGAGCAGTTCTTC